One and the same sample provided the 22 T cell receptor beta chains below, sequenced in a study of long-term antiretroviral therapy in people with HIV. Version v3.0 of the immunoSEQ assay was performed at survey level. Measured with immunoSEQ multiplex PCR; TCRdb has only the in-frame clones, and not every one. This sample has about 20,000 clones, with about 89% found just once. The sequencing here drew on unsorted PBMCs, taken approximately 2.6 years after starting antiretroviral therapy. These receptors came from a woman in her forties or fifties with HIV.

The chain combines TRBV13 with TRBJ2-7; D uncertain. The V gene lost 3 bases and the J gene lost 7 bases, with 10 bases spanning the gap. Germline assignment: CDR1 PRHDT and CDR2 FYEKMQ (reference sequence). The CDR3 has 12 amino acids. The CDR3 coding sequence is TGTGCCAGCAGCTTTACATCAGATGAGCAGTACTTC. Protein: CASSFTSDEQYF.

The CDR3 here is CASSPQELDNQPQHF. The CDR3 DNA sequence: TGCGCCAGCAGTCCACAGGAATTAGACAATCAGCCCCAGCATTTT. This rearrangement joins TRBV4-1 to TRBJ1-5, with D perhaps matching TRBD1 (5 bases). Trimming left V 6 bases short and J 3 bases short, with 15 bases between. CDR1 is MGHRA, CDR2 YSYEKL, per germline. CDR3 length: 15 residues.

The rearrangement links TRBV5-8 to TRBJ2-3, with TRBD1 matching 8 bases. The CDR3 runs 15 residues. With 3 bases clipped from V and 2 bases from J, the junction kept 5 bases outside the gene matches. Germline V lookup: CDR1 SGHTS, CDR2 YDEGEE. The CDR3 is CASSSGQGYTDTQYF. CDR3 nucleotide sequence: TGTGCCAGCAGCTCAGGACAGGGCTACACAGATACGCAGTATTTT.

This chain links TRBV30 with TRBJ1-2; no definite D call. V gave up 0 bases and J gave up 8 bases, with 7 bases separating them. The CDR3 is made up of 11 amino acids. From germline, CDR1 is GTSNPN and CDR2 SVGIG (reference sequence). The CDR3 DNA reads TGTGCCTGGAGTGTGGGTCGGGGCTACACCTTC. Residues: CAWSVGRGYTF.

This clone occurred once. The chain employs TRBV25-1 and TRBJ2-3; perhaps TRBD2 as D (6 bases). V lost 4 bases to trimming and J lost 5 bases, with 13 bases between them. Germline values: CDR1 MGHDK, CDR2 SYGVNS. CDR3 length: 14 residues. CDR3 sequence: CASSVAAPGDTQYF. DNA of the CDR3: TGTGCCAGCAGTGTAGCGGCACCTGGAGATACGCAGTATTTT.

The chain uses TRBV6-5 and TRBJ2-7; D is undetermined. The CDR3 is 13 amino acids. Germline V lookup: CDR1 MNHEY, CDR2 SVGAGI. V gave up 4 bases and J gave up 3 bases, with 10 bases separating them. CDR3 sequence: CASSLGRHYEQYF. CDR3 bases: TGTGCCAGCAGTTTGGGCCGTCACTACGAGCAGTACTTC.

The sample holds a few counts of this clone. The chain uses TRBV19 and TRBJ2-4; D might be TRBD1 (6 bases). Looked up from germline, CDR1 is LNHDA and CDR2 is SQIVND (reference sequence). This CDR3 is built from 15 residues. V was clipped by 4 bases and J by 5 bases, with 15 bases between them. CDR3 amino acids: CASSRMTGWENIQYF. The DNA for the CDR3 is TGTGCCAGTAGTAGGATGACAGGATGGGAAAACATTCAGTACTTC.

The chain has TRBV29-1 and TRBJ2-5; TRBD1 agrees at 7 bases. The CDR3 contains 12 residues. Per germline, CDR1 SQVTM and CDR2 ANQGSEA. V shed 6 bases and J 1 base; nucleotides not matched to a gene: 2. This CDR3 reads CSVGQIQETQYF. CDR3 DNA: TGCAGCGTGGGACAGATCCAAGAGACCCAGTACTTC.

The rearrangement links TRBV19 to TRBJ1-3, with D unresolved. There are 14 residues in the CDR3. V was pared by 2 bases and J by 0 bases, with 5 bases between. The germline V gene encodes CDR1 LNHDA and CDR2 SQIVND (reference sequence). CDR3 nucleotide sequence: TGTGCCAGTAGTATATGGGACTCTGGAAACACCATATATTTT. Translating gives CASSIWDSGNTIYF.

J is TRBJ1-4 and V is TRBV5-4; maybe TRBD1 (5 bases). The germline V and J ends were trimmed by 4 bases and 8 bases, with 18 bases remaining between them. This CDR3 region has 15 residues. The germline V gene has CDR1 SGHNT and CDR2 YYREEE (reference sequence). CDR3 sequence reads: CASSPGGSGGEKLFF. The CDR3 DNA is TGTGCCAGCAGCCCGGGAGGGTCCGGGGGGGAAAAACTGTTTTTT.

The genes are TRBV7-9 and TRBJ1-2, with TRBD1 matching over 7 bases. Germline V gene sequence: CDR1 SEHNR, CDR2 FQNEAQ (reference sequence). Germline trimming cut 5 bases from V and 4 bases from J; bases unmatched to any gene: 4. This CDR3 has 13 residues. The CDR3 loop is CASSGAGGYGYTF. CDR3 DNA sequence: TGTGCCAGCAGCGGCGCAGGGGGCTATGGCTACACCTTC.

The chain joins TRBV29-1 to TRBJ2-7; TRBD2 might be the D (6 bases). The V end lost 0 bases, the J end lost 3 bases, and 12 bases lay between the germline ends. The CDR3 is made up of 14 amino acids. The germline gives CDR1 SQVTM, CDR2 ANQGSEA. As DNA, the CDR3 is TGCAGCGTTGAAGACCCCGACGGGAGCTACGAGCAGTACTTC. It codes for CSVEDPDGSYEQYF.

This clone was recorded only once. CDR3 nucleotides: TGTGCCAGCATGGGGATGGCTGGGGCCAACGTCCTGACTTTC. Translated: CASMGMAGANVLTF. The chain recombines TRBV6-5 with TRBJ2-6; D is uncertain. Germline CDR1 reads MNHEY; CDR2 reads SVGAGI. This CDR3 is built from 14 residues. V was cut by 7 bases and J by 2 bases, with 9 bases left in between.

The chain recombines TRBV5-5 with TRBJ1-1; D gene unclear. Trimming took 1 base from V and 1 from J, leaving 8 bases between them. This CDR3 region has 14 residues. Germline lookup yields CDR1 SGHKS and CDR2 YYEKEE (reference sequence). The CDR3 region is CASSLYVSNTEAFF. DNA of the CDR3: TGTGCCAGCAGCTTGTACGTTTCGAACACTGAAGCTTTCTTT. Together with reference TRBV5-5 and TRBJ1-1, the CDR3 gives the full variable domain: DAGVTQSPTHLIKTRGQQVTLRCSPISGHKSVSWYQQVLGQGPQFIFQYYEKEERGRGNFPDRFSARQFPNYSSELNVNALLLGDSALYLCASSLYVSNTEAFFGQGTRLTVV.

The rearrangement links TRBV28 to TRBJ1-2, with 7 bases aligning to TRBD1. This CDR3 region has 12 residues. Looked up from germline, CDR1 is MDHEN and CDR2 is SYDVKM. The ends lost 5 bases at V and 6 bases at J; junction bases unmatched: 3. The CDR3 nucleotides read TGTGCCAGCAGTCCGGGACAGCATGGCTACACCTTC. Amino acids: CASSPGQHGYTF.

On this clone itself: This sample also contains other DNA sequences that code for the same CDR3. The chain has TRBV5-1 and TRBJ2-7; 14 nucleotides line up with TRBD2. The CDR3 loop spans 15 amino acids. Germline CDR1 SGHRS, CDR2 YFSETQ. V shed 4 bases and J 5 bases; nucleotides not matched to a gene: 5. The CDR3 nucleotides read TGCGCCAGCAGCCCGGGACTAGCGGGAGTGGACGAGCAGTACTTC. It yields the protein CASSPGLAGVDEQYF.

The chain employs TRBV6-5 and TRBJ2-7; 9 nucleotides align to TRBD2. The V gene's germline CDR1 is MNHEY and CDR2 SVGAGI. The CDR3 extends over 14 amino acids. V lost 2 bases and J lost 4; bases outside the gene matches: 3. The CDR3 coding sequence is TGTGCCAGCAGTTACATAGCGGGAGTTTACGAGCAGTACTTC. This gives the protein CASSYIAGVYEQYF.

V usage is TRBV5-6 and J usage is TRBJ1-1; tentatively, D is TRBD1 (6 bases). The CDR3 sequence is 13 residues long. The V end was cut by 9 bases, the J end by 5 bases, with 17 bases between. CDR1 and CDR2 from the germline V gene are SGHDT and YYEEEE. The CDR3 sequence is CATSYTGRTEAFF. In nucleotides, the CDR3 is TGTGCCACTTCCTACACAGGGAGGACTGAAGCTTTCTTT.

This clone showed up just once. The chain links TRBV25-1 to TRBJ1-1; D ambiguous. The ends were cut back, 2 bases at V and 1 base at J, with 5 bases in the middle. Germline CDR1 is MGHDK and CDR2 is SYGVNS. The CDR3 sequence is 13 residues long. The CDR3 DNA reads as TGTGCCAGCAGTGAAAGGAGGAACACTGAAGCTTTCTTT. Residues: CASSERRNTEAFF.

V gene TRBV6-6 combines with J gene TRBJ2-5; no reliable D call. V lost 0 bases and J lost 5, with 10 bases in between. The CDR3 totals 14 residues. Per the germline V gene, CDR1 is MNHNY and CDR2 is SVGAGI (reference sequence). Written as DNA, the CDR3 is TGTGCCAGCAGTTACTCGGATTCGGTTGAGACCCAGTACTTC. It translates to CASSYSDSVETQYF.

V is TRBV14 and J is TRBJ2-1; possibly TRBD1 for D (5 bases). V shed 4 bases and J shed 3 bases, with 16 bases lying between them. Germline V CDR1 and CDR2: SGHDN, FVKESK. The CDR3 is made up of 16 amino acids. CDR3 region: CASSPMGRGIYNEQFF. Written as DNA, the CDR3 is TGTGCCAGCAGCCCAATGGGAAGGGGAATCTACAATGAGCAGTTCTTC.

This clone appeared once. V and J are TRBV7-9 and TRBJ2-2; TRBD2 matches at 8 bases. The CDR3 sequence is 17 residues long. Germline V lookup: CDR1 SEHNR, CDR2 FQNEAQ (reference sequence). The V segment lost 5 bases and the J segment 9 bases; nucleotides outside the gene matches: 17. The CDR3 region has the DNA TGTGCCAGCAGCGAACTAGTCCTAGCGGGTCCGAGGAGGGAGCTGTTTTTT. Translating gives CASSELVLAGPRRELFF.